These T cell receptor beta chains were read from a single sample in a study of blood T cell repertoires in COVID-19. Assay: immunoSEQ multiplex PCR; the TCRdb copy retains only in-frame clones and omits some. The data contain about 98,000 clones, 75% to 90% of them singletons. Material for sequencing was peripheral blood. Receptors originate from a woman aged 45-65 years with COVID-19, enrolled during active disease. Both conserved end residues are part of each CDR3. D genes are given only for firm matches. The size of a clone is reported for some rows only, either as once, few or many, or as a class for expanded clones.

V	J	size	D	CDR3	DNA
TRBV6-5	TRBJ1-2	-	TRBD1	CASSYGGQGARRDTF	TGTGCCAGCAGTTACGGGGGACAGGGGGCGCGTAGAGACACCTTC
TRBV30	TRBJ2-1	few	TRBD1	CAWSIGQVYNEQFF	TGTGCCTGGAGTATCGGACAGGTGTACAATGAGCAGTTCTTC
TRBV5-1	TRBJ2-3	-	TRBD2	CASSPGTSGLTDTQYF	TGCGCCAGCAGCCCTGGGACTAGCGGCCTCACAGATACGCAGTATTTT
TRBV4-3	TRBJ2-2	-	-	CASSQEFQVNTGELFF	TGCGCCAGCAGCCAAGAATTCCAGGTTAACACCGGGGAGCTGTTTTTT
TRBV10-1	TRBJ1-1	-	-	CASSESPGYTEAFF	TGCGCCAGCAGTGAGTCGCCAGGTTACACTGAAGCTTTCTTT
TRBV19	TRBJ1-6	once	TRBD1	CASSIDLGTVNSPLHF	TGTGCCAGTAGTATAGACCTGGGGACAGTTAATTCACCCCTCCACTTT
TRBV4-1	TRBJ1-2	-	-	CASSQSGPHRGDYGYTF	TGCGCCAGCAGCCAATCGGGGCCTCATCGGGGGGACTATGGCTACACCTTC
TRBV3-1/TRBV3-2	TRBJ2-7	-	TRBD1	CASSQDPHGQGTSSYEQYF	TGTGCCAGCAGCCAAGACCCACACGGACAGGGGACGAGCTCCTACGAGCAGTACTTC
TRBV19	TRBJ2-3	-	TRBD2	CASSKLPGLADTQYF	TGTGCCAGTAGTAAGCTCCCCGGACTAGCAGATACGCAGTATTTT
TRBV5-1	TRBJ1-1	-	TRBD1	CASSLGPKGQGNTEAFF	TGCGCCAGCAGCTTGGGGCCAAAGGGACAGGGGAACACTGAAGCTTTCTTT
TRBV5-4	TRBJ2-3	once	TRBD2	CASRPSGGADTQYF	TGTGCCAGCAGACCTAGCGGGGGGGCAGATACGCAGTATTTT
TRBV5-1	TRBJ1-1	-	-	CASSLDREGTEAFF	TGCGCCAGCAGCTTGGACAGGGAGGGCACTGAAGCTTTCTTT
TRBV30	TRBJ2-7	-	TRBD2	CAWSVGGINEQYF	TGTGCCTGGAGTGTGGGAGGGATCAACGAGCAGTACTTC
TRBV19	TRBJ2-4	-	-	CASKERETKNIQYF	TGTGCCAGTAAAGAGCGAGAGACCAAAAACATTCAGTACTTC
TRBV28	TRBJ1-6	-	-	CASSLGRSSYNSPLHF	TGTGCCAGCAGTTTAGGCCGCAGCTCCTATAATTCACCCCTCCACTTT
TRBV9	TRBJ2-5	-	-	CASSVADKTTPAQETQYF	TGTGCCAGCAGCGTAGCAGATAAGACTACTCCCGCCCAAGAGACCCAGTACTTC
TRBV5-1	TRBJ2-3	-	-	CASRGDNTDTQYF	TGCGCCAGCAGGGGGGACAACACAGATACGCAGTATTTT
TRBV3-1/TRBV3-2	TRBJ1-2	few	-	CASSQEIGGGYTF	TGTGCCAGCAGCCAAGAAATAGGGGGTGGCTACACCTTC
TRBV30	TRBJ2-7	-	TRBD1	CAWRIRGLFEQYF	TGTGCCTGGAGGATCAGGGGGCTTTTTGAGCAGTACTTC
TRBV6-4	TRBJ2-3	-	-	CAVSDTQYF	TGTGCCGTCTCAGATACGCAGTATTTT
TRBV5-1	TRBJ2-3	-	TRBD2	CASSPDVPAGGTQYF	TGCGCCAGCAGCCCGGACGTCCCAGCGGGGGGTACGCAGTATTTT
TRBV18	TRBJ1-2	once	TRBD1	CASSPTRDSYGYTF	TGTGCCAGCTCACCAACCCGGGACAGCTATGGCTACACCTTC
TRBV7-2	TRBJ1-2	-	-	CASSPSGAANYGYTF	TGTGCCAGCAGCCCTTCTGGTGCAGCGAACTATGGCTACACCTTC
TRBV7-3	TRBJ1-1	-	-	CASRSTVNTEAFF	TGTGCCAGCAGGTCGACAGTGAACACTGAAGCTTTCTTT
TRBV12-3/TRBV12-4	TRBJ2-1	once	-	CASTRTVNEQFF	TGTGCCAGCACCAGGACTGTCAATGAGCAGTTCTTC
TRBV5-1	TRBJ2-2	once	TRBD2	CASSLRRGEAGELFF	TGCGCCAGCAGCTTGAGACGGGGGGAGGCCGGGGAGCTGTTTTTT
TRBV5-6	TRBJ2-5	-	-	CASSLRGGSQETQYF	TGTGCCAGCAGCTTGCGGGGTGGAAGCCAAGAGACCCAGTACTTC
TRBV18	TRBJ2-1	-	TRBD1	CASSRAATGLDNEQFF	TGTGCCAGCTCACGGGCTGCGACAGGGCTTGACAATGAGCAGTTCTTC
TRBV19	TRBJ1-1	-	-	CASSIGRGGDTEAFF	TGTGCCAGTAGTATAGGGAGGGGAGGGGACACTGAAGCTTTCTTT
TRBV7-3	TRBJ1-1	-	-	CASSFRGYTEAFF	TGTGCCAGCAGCTTTCGGGGGTACACTGAAGCTTTCTTT
TRBV5-1	TRBJ2-2	-	TRBD1	CASSQGARDTGELFF	TGCGCCAGCAGCCAGGGGGCAAGGGACACCGGGGAGCTGTTTTTT
TRBV5-5	TRBJ1-5	few	TRBD1	CASSRDRGTGQPQHF	TGTGCCAGCAGCCGGGACAGGGGGACCGGTCAGCCCCAGCATTTT
TRBV13	TRBJ2-3	-	TRBD1	CASSLQGANTDTQYF	TGTGCCAGCAGTCTACAGGGGGCTAACACAGATACGCAGTATTTT
TRBV7-9	TRBJ2-5	-	-	CASKGVKTQYF	TGTGCCAGCAAGGGGGTCAAGACCCAGTACTTC
TRBV6-5	TRBJ1-2	-	-	CASTGDRWGYTF	TGTGCCAGCACCGGCGACAGGTGGGGCTACACCTTC
TRBV9	TRBJ1-1	-	-	CASSPPPGEFVNTEAFF	TGTGCCAGCAGCCCCCCCCCGGGAGAGTTCGTGAACACTGAAGCTTTCTTT
TRBV18	TRBJ1-1	-	-	CASSPRDNHIEAFF	TGTGCCAGCTCACCACGCGACAACCACATAGAAGCTTTCTTT
TRBV5-1	TRBJ2-5	-	-	CASSFGQIQETQYF	TGCGCCAGCAGCTTTGGACAGATCCAAGAGACCCAGTACTTC
TRBV9	TRBJ2-3	-	TRBD2	CASSETSGDTQYF	TGTGCCAGCAGCGAAACTAGCGGAGATACGCAGTATTTT
TRBV6-5	TRBJ1-4	-	-	CASTPVTGEKLFF	TGTGCCAGCACCCCCGTGACAGGAGAAAAACTGTTTTTT
TRBV9	TRBJ1-2	few	TRBD1	CASSVDWGQGTYGYTF	TGTGCCAGCAGCGTAGATTGGGGACAGGGCACCTATGGCTACACCTTC
TRBV7-2	TRBJ1-6	-	TRBD1	CASSRDSGSYNSPLHF	TGTGCCAGCAGCCGGGACAGCGGATCCTATAATTCACCCCTCCACTTT
TRBV5-1	TRBJ2-7	-	-	CASSFAQGRFYEQYF	TGCGCCAGCAGCTTCGCTCAGGGCCGATTCTACGAGCAGTACTTC
TRBV3-1/TRBV3-2	TRBJ2-1	-	-	CASSQDRGTSRFF	TGTGCCAGCAGCCAAGATAGGGGGACAAGTCGTTTCTTC
TRBV11-3	TRBJ1-1	-	-	CASSSLSGTNTEAFF	TGTGCCAGCAGCTCACTGTCAGGAACGAACACTGAAGCTTTCTTT
TRBV30	TRBJ2-3	once	TRBD1	CAWGQGARADTQYF	TGTGCCTGGGGCCAGGGGGCGCGGGCAGATACGCAGTATTTT
TRBV29-1	TRBJ1-4	-	TRBD1	CSVLTGQSNEKLFF	TGCAGCGTTTTAACGGGACAGTCTAATGAAAAACTGTTTTTT
TRBV5-1	TRBJ1-2	-	TRBD1	CASSLGPPRQGDGYTF	TGCGCCAGCAGCTTGGGGCCCCCACGTCAGGGGGACGGCTACACCTTC
TRBV5-1	TRBJ2-7	-	TRBD2	CASSLNSGGVYEQYF	TGCGCCAGCAGCTTGAATAGCGGGGGTGTGTACGAGCAGTACTTC
TRBV6-5	TRBJ2-5	-	TRBD1	CASSYAGGGETQYF	TGTGCCAGCAGTTACGCAGGGGGTGGAGAGACCCAGTACTTC
TRBV6-5	TRBJ2-7	-	TRBD1	CASGGQEGYEQYF	TGTGCCAGCGGGGGACAGGAGGGCTACGAGCAGTACTTC
TRBV11-1	TRBJ2-1	-	TRBD2	CASSSGLAPYNEQFF	TGTGCCAGCAGCAGCGGACTAGCACCGTACAATGAGCAGTTCTTC
TRBV3-1/TRBV3-2	TRBJ2-3	-	-	CASSLSPDTDTQYF	TGTGCCAGCAGCCTGTCGCCAGACACAGATACGCAGTATTTT
TRBV2	TRBJ1-1	once	-	CASSAVAGDTEAFF	TGTGCCAGCAGTGCAGTGGCAGGGGACACTGAAGCTTTCTTT
TRBV2	TRBJ2-5	-	-	CASSVYGETQYF	TGTGCCAGCAGTGTTTACGGAGAGACCCAGTACTTC
TRBV6-1	TRBJ2-3	-	TRBD2	CASSETSALTDTQYF	TGTGCCAGCAGTGAAACTAGCGCACTAACAGATACGCAGTATTTT
TRBV2	TRBJ1-2	-	TRBD1	CASSEARTGGLVGGYTF	TGTGCCAGCAGTGAAGCAAGGACAGGGGGGTTGGTGGGAGGCTACACCTTC
TRBV9	TRBJ2-5	-	-	CASSPERGLSGETQYF	TGTGCCAGCAGCCCCGAAAGGGGGTTGAGCGGTGAGACCCAGTACTTC
TRBV6-5	TRBJ1-4	-	TRBD1	CASRSTGGGEKLFF	TGTGCCAGCAGGTCGACAGGGGGCGGTGAAAAACTGTTTTTT